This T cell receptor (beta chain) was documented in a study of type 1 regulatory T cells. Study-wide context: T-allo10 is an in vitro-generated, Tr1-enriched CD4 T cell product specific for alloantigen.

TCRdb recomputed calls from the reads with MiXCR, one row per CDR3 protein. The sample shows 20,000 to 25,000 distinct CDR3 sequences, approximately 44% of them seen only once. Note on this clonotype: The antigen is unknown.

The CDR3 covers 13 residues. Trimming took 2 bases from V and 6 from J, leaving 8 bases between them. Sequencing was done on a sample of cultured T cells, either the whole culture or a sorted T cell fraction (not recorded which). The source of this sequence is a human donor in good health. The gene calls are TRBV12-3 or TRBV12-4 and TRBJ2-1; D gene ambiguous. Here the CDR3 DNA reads TGTGCCAGCAGTTTACCTCCTCCCAATGAGCAGTTCTTC. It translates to CASSLPPPNEQFF.